Each of the 15 T cell receptor beta chains below was sequenced from the same sample in a study of T cells after yellow fever vaccination. From the 5' RACE reads, TCRdb called clonotypes with MiXCR, one entry per CDR3 protein. The sample yields over 300,000 distinct CDR3 sequences, about 6.6% seen once. The sample here was PBMCs, taken roughly seven weeks after the first yellow fever vaccination. The receptor source for this set is a man younger than 30 who received the YFV17D yellow fever vaccine.

This clonotype was picked up a small number of times. The chain is built from TRBV10-3 and TRBJ2-1, with 8 bases that match TRBD2. This CDR3 has 13 residues. The V and J ends lost 6 bases and 6 bases, in that order; junction bases with no gene match: 4. Germline-derived CDR1 and CDR2 are ENHRY and SYGVKD. Here the CDR3 DNA reads TGTGCCATCAGCCGAGGGACTAGCAATGAGCAGTTCTTC. This gives the protein CAISRGTSNEQFF.

The J gene is TRBJ1-3, the V gene TRBV7-3, with D unclear. The germline V and J ends were trimmed by 3 bases and 4 bases, with 10 bases remaining between them. The CDR3 is 14 residues long. Germline V CDR1 and CDR2: SGHTA, FQGTGA. The CDR3 DNA reads as TGTGCCAGCAGCTTGGACGGTCCCGGAAACACCATATATTTT. It is translated as CASSLDGPGNTIYF.

The chain has TRBV6-1 and TRBJ1-5; D gene ambiguous. CDR3 size: 16 residues. Trimming removed 11 bases from V and 1 base from J, with 21 bases in between. Looked up from germline, CDR1 is MNHNS and CDR2 is SASEGT. CDR3 in amino acids: CAGPIQLQRSNQPQHF. Here the CDR3 DNA reads TGTGCCGGACCGATTCAATTGCAGCGGAGCAATCAGCCCCAGCATTTT.

This rearrangement joins TRBV24-1 to TRBJ2-6, with D unclear. CDR1 is KGHDR and CDR2 is SFDVKD in the germline V gene. This CDR3 spans 14 amino acids. V was cut by 7 bases and J by 0 bases, with 6 bases left in between. The CDR3 nucleotides read TGTGCCACCAGCTCGAGCTCTGGGGCCAACGTCCTGACTTTC. It encodes CATSSSSGANVLTF.

Details on this clonotype: This may be a read error: a much more frequent sequence differs by one nucleotide. This rearrangement joins TRBV7-8 to TRBJ2-1, with TRBD2 identical over 12 bases. The germline V gene encodes CDR1 SGHVS and CDR2 FQNEAQ. This CDR3 comprises 18 residues. The CDR3 region is CPSSRVPPLAGGPYEQFF. As DNA, the CDR3 is TGTCCCAGCAGCCGCGTACCCCCCCTAGCGGGGGGGCCCTATGAGCAGTTCTTC.

This clonotype has ten or more counts. The chain links TRBV5-1 to TRBJ2-2; 9 nucleotides match TRBD2. Germline lookup yields CDR1 SGHRS and CDR2 YFSETQ. V shed 0 bases, J shed 4 bases, and the junction held 1 base outside the gene matches. The CDR3 runs 15 residues. DNA of the CDR3: TGCGCCAGCAGCTTGGGACTAGCGGTCACCGGGGAGCTGTTTTTT. This gives the protein CASSLGLAVTGELFF.

This clonotype was observed a few times. The chain uses TRBV27 and TRBJ2-7, with TRBD1 identical over 8 bases. The CDR3 totals 13 residues. Germline V CDR1 and CDR2: MNHEY, SMNVEV (reference sequence). V dropped 6 bases and J dropped 3; count of bases not matched to a gene: 4. The CDR3 sequence: CASSPGTGYEQYV. CDR3 DNA sequence: TGTGCCAGCAGCCCTGGGACAGGCTACGAGCAGTACGTC.

This clonotype has at least ten counts. V is TRBV5-1 and J is TRBJ2-7; 8 bases line up with TRBD1. The germline gives CDR1 SGHRS, CDR2 YFSETQ. CDR3 length equals 15 residues. With V trimmed by 4 bases and J by 5 bases, 11 bases remained unmatched. CDR3 sequence (DNA): TGCGCCAGCAGCCCCCCAGGGGGCCGGTTTGACGAGCAGTACGTC. Translated: CASSPPGGRFDEQYV.

In this sample, this clonotype turned up many times. Written as DNA, the CDR3 is TGTGCCAGCAGACCTCGACGACCCTCTGGGGCCAACGTCCTGACTTTC. Translated, it gives CASRPRRPSGANVLTF. This rearrangement joins TRBV12-3 or TRBV12-4 to TRBJ2-6; D gene uncertain. The CDR3 covers 16 residues. V was cut by 6 bases and J by 0 bases, with 12 bases left in between.

V usage is TRBV28 and J usage is TRBJ1-4; TRBD1 matches at 7 bases. This CDR3 has 14 residues. Trimming removed 6 bases from V and 5 bases from J; junction bases left unmatched: 6. The germline V gene encodes CDR1 MDHEN and CDR2 SYDVKM. The DNA for the CDR3 is TGTGCCAGCAGCACCGGGACAGTGAATGAAAAACTGTTTTTT. It codes for CASSTGTVNEKLFF.

This clonotype was detected a few times. The CDR3 DNA reads as TGCGCCAGCAGCTTAACCCCCAGGGGAGGAGACTCCTACAATGAGCAGTTCTTC. It encodes CASSLTPRGGDSYNEQFF. The chain couples TRBV4-1 to TRBJ2-1; D is tentatively TRBD1 or TRBD2 (6 bases each). The V and J ends lost 5 bases and 0 bases respectively, with 20 bases between them. The CDR3 sequence is 18 residues long. CDR1 and CDR2 (germline): MGHRA, YSYEKL.

This clonotype occurred a few times. The chain employs TRBV7-2 and TRBJ2-7; TRBD2 aligns across 8 bases. This CDR3 contains 13 residues. Germline CDR1 reads SGHTA; CDR2 reads FQGNSA. Trimming took 9 bases from V and 2 from J; bases not matched to a gene: 6. The CDR3 reads CAREAGDTYEQYV. The CDR3, as DNA: TGTGCCAGAGAAGCGGGGGACACCTACGAGCAGTACGTC.

This clonotype appeared many times. This sequence joins TRBV5-4 and TRBJ2-3, with D perhaps TRBD1 (6 bases). Trimming took off 4 bases at V and 5 bases at J, with 14 bases between the two ends. The CDR3 contains 14 residues. Germline-derived CDR1 and CDR2 are SGHNT and YYREEE (reference sequence). CDR3 sequence (DNA): TGTGCCAGCAGCCAAACCAAAGGGGGAGATACGCAGTATTTT. It is translated as CASSQTKGGDTQYF.

Ten or more counts support this clonotype. The V call is TRBV4-1, the J call TRBJ2-5; TRBD1 matches at 9 bases. Germline V gives CDR1 MGHRA, CDR2 YSYEKL. J gave up 3 bases and V 3 bases, and 11 bases lay outside the gene matches. This CDR3 has 17 amino acids. CDR3: CASSQIGIRTGEETQYF. For the CDR3, the DNA is TGCGCCAGCAGCCAGATTGGGATCCGGACAGGGGAAGAGACCCAGTACTTC.

The chain's CDR3 is CSVEAPRIIEAFF. CDR3 coding DNA: TGCAGCGTTGAGGCGCCACGAATAATAGAAGCTTTCTTT. V and J are TRBV29-1 and TRBJ1-1; D ambiguous. Germline V gene sequence: CDR1 SQVTM, CDR2 ANQGSEA. The CDR3 extends over 13 amino acids. The V end was cut by 3 bases, the J end by 8 bases, with 16 bases between. The full variable domain, rest sourced from reference TRBV29-1 and TRBJ1-1, is SAVISQKPSRDICQRGTSLTIQCQVDSQVTMMFWYRQQPGQSLTLIATANQGSEATYESGFVIDKFPISRPNLTFSTLTVSNMSPEDSSIYLCSVEAPRIIEAFFGQGTRLTVV.